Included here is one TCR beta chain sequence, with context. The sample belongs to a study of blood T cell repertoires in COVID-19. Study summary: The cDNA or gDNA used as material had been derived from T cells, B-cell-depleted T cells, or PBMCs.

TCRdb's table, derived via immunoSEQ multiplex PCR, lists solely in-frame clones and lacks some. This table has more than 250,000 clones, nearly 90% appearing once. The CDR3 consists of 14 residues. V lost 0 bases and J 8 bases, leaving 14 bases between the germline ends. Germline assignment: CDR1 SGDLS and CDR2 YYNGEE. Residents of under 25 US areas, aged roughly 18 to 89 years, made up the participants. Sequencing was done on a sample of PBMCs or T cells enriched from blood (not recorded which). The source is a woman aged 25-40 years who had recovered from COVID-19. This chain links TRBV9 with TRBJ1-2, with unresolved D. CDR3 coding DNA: TGTGCCAGCAGCGTAGAGGAGGGCCGGCGGGGCTACACCTTC. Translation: CASSVEEGRRGYTF.